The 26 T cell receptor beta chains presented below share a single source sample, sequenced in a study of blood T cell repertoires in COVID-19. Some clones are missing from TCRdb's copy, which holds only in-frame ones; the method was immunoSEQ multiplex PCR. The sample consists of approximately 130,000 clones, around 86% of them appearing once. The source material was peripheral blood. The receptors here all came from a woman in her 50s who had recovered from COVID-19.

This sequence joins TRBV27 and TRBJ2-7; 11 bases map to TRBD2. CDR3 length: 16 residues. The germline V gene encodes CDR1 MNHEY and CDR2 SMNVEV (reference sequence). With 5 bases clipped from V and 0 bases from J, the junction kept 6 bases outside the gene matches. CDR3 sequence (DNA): TGTGCCAGCAGTCCGCGACTAGCGGGGCTCTCCTACGAGCAGTACTTC. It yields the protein CASSPRLAGLSYEQYF.

The CDR3 DNA sequence: TGCAGCGTTGATCCCGGGACAGGCCCAGGGGAGCAGTTCTTC. Protein: CSVDPGTGPGEQFF. The genes are TRBV29-1 and TRBJ2-1, with TRBD1 matching over 8 bases. CDR1 is SQVTM, CDR2 ANQGSEA, per germline. The V gene end was trimmed by 3 bases and the J gene end by 10 bases; junction bases not matched to a gene: 11. The CDR3 sequence is 14 residues long.

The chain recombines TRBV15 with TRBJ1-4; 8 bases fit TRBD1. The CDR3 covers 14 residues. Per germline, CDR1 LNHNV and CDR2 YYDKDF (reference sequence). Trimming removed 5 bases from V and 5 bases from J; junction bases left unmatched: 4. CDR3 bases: TGTGCCACCAGCGCGGACAGGGAAAATGAAAAACTGTTTTTT. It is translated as CATSADRENEKLFF.

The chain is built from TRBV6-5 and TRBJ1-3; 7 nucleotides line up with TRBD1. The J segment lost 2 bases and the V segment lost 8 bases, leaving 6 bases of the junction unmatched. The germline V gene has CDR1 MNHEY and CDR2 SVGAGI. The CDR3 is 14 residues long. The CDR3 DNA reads TGTGCCAGCGCGGAACAGGGGCCTGGAAACACCATATATTTT. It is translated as CASAEQGPGNTIYF.

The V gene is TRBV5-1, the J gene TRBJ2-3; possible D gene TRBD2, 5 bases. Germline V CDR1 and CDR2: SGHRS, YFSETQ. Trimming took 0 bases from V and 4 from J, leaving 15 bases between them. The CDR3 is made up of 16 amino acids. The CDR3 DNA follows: TGCGCCAGCAGCTTGGAACTAGGGAAATATGCAGATACGCAGTATTTT. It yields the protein CASSLELGKYADTQYF.

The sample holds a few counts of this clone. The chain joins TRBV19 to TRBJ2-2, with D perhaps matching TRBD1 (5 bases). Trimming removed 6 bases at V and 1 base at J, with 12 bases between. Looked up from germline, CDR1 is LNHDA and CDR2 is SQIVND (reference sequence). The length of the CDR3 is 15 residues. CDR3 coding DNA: TGTGCCAGTAGAAAGCCGCAGGGGAACACCGGGGAGCTGTTTTTT. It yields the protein CASRKPQGNTGELFF.

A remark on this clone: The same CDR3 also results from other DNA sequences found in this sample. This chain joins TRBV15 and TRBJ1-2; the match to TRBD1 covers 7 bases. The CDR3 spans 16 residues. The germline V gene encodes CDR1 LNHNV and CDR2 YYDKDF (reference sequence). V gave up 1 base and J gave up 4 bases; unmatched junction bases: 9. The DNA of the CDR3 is TGTGCCACCAGCAGAGGCGGGACAGAGAAAAGCTATGGCTACACCTTC. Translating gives CATSRGGTEKSYGYTF.

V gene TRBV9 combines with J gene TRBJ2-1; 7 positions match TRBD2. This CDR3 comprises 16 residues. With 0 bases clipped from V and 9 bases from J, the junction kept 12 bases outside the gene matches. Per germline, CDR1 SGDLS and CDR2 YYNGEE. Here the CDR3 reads CASSVGLAGRGSEQFF. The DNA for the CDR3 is TGTGCCAGCAGCGTAGGACTAGCTGGTCGTGGGAGTGAGCAGTTCTTC. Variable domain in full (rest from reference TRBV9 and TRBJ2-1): DSGVTQTPKHLITATGQRVTLRCSPRSGDLSVYWYQQSLDQGLQFLIQYYNGEERAKGNILERFSAQQFPDLHSELNLSSLELGDSALYFCASSVGLAGRGSEQFFGPGTRLTVL.

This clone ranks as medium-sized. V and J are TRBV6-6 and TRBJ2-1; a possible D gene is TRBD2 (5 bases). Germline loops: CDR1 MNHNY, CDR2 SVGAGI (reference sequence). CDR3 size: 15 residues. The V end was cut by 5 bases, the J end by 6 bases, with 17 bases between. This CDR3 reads CASSTPGNLRNEQFF. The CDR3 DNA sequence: TGTGCCAGCAGTACACCGGGAAATCTACGCAATGAGCAGTTCTTC.

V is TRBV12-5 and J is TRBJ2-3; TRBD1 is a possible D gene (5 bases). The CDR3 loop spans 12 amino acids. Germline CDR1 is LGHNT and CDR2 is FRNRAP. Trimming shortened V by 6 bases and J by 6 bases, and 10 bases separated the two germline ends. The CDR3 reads CASGPRADTQYF. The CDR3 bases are TGTGCTAGTGGCCCCAGGGCGGATACGCAGTATTTT.

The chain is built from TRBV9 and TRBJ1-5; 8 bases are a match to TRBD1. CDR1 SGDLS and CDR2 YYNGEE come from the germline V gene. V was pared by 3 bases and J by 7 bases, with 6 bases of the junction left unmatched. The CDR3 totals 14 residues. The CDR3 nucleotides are TGTGCCAGCAGCGGGACAGGGACGGGCCAGCCCCAGCATTTT. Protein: CASSGTGTGQPQHF.

This chain's CDR3 is CASSTQGITEAFF. The CDR3 DNA reads as TGTGCCAGTAGTACCCAGGGGATCACTGAAGCTTTCTTT. The chain uses TRBV19 and TRBJ1-1, with D tentatively TRBD1 (6 bases). The CDR3 extends over 13 amino acids. The germline V gene has CDR1 LNHDA and CDR2 SQIVND (reference sequence). V was shortened by 4 bases and J by 4 bases, with 10 bases between the two germline ends. The whole variable domain, filled in from reference TRBV19 and TRBJ1-1, reads DGGITQSPKYLFRKEGQNVTLSCEQNLNHDAMYWYRQDPGQGLRLIYYSQIVNDFQKGDIAEGYSVSREKKESFPLTVTSAQKNPTAFYLCASSTQGITEAFFGQGTRLTVV.

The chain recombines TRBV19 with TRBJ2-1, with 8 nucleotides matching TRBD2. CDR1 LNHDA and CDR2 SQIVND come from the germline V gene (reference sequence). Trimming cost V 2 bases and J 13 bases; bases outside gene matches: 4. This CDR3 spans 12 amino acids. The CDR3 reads CASSISSGLQFF. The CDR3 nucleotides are TGTGCCAGTAGTATATCTAGCGGGCTTCAGTTCTTC.

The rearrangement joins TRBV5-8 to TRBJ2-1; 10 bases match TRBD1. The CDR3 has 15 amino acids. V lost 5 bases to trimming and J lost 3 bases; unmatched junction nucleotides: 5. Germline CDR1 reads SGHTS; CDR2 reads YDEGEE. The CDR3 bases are TGTGCCAGCAGTTCCGGGACAGGGGTCTACAATGAGCAGTTCTTC. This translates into CASSSGTGVYNEQFF. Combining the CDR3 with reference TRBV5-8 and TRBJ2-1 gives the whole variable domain EAGVTQSPTHLIKTRGQQATLRCSPISGHTSVYWYQQALGLGLQFLLWYDEGEERNRGNFPPRFSGRQFPNYSSELNVNALELEDSALYLCASSSGTGVYNEQFFGPGTRLTVL.

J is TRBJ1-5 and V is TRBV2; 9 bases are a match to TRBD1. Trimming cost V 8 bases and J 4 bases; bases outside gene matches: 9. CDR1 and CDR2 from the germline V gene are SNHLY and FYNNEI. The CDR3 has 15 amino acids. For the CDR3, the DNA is TGTGCCAGCGCCCCCGGGACAGGGTTTAATCAGCCCCAGCATTTT. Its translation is CASAPGTGFNQPQHF.

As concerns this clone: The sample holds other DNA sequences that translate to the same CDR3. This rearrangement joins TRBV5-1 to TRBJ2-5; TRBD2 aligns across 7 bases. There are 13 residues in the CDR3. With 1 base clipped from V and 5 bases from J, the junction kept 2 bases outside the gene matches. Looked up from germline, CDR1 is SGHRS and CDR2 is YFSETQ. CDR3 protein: CASSLPGRETQYF. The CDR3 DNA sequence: TGCGCCAGCAGCTTGCCCGGGAGGGAGACCCAGTACTTC.

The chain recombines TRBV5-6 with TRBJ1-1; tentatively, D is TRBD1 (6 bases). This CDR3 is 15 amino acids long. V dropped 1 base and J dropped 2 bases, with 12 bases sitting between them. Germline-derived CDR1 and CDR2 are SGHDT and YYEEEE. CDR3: CASSLLQGRNTEAFF. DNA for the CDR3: TGTGCCAGCAGCTTGTTACAGGGTCGTAACACTGAAGCTTTCTTT. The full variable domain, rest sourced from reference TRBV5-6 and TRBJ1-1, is DAGVTQSPTHLIKTRGQQVTLRCSPKSGHDTVSWYQQALGQGPQFIFQYYEEEERQRGNFPDRFSGHQFPNYSSELNVNALLLGDSALYLCASSLLQGRNTEAFFGQGTRLTVV.

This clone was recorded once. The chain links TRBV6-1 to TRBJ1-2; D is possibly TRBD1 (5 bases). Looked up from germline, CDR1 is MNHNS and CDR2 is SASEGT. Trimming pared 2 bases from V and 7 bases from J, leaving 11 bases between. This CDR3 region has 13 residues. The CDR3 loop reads CASSERGLLGYTF. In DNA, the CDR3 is TGTGCCAGCAGTGAAAGGGGACTGCTTGGCTACACCTTC.

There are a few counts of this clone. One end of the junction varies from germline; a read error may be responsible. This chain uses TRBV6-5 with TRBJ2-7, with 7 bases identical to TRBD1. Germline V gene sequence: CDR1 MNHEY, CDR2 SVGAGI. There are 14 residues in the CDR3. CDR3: CASSNSDRAGEQYF. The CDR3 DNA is TGTGCCAGCAGTAACTCCGACAGGGCGGGCGAGCAGTACTTC.

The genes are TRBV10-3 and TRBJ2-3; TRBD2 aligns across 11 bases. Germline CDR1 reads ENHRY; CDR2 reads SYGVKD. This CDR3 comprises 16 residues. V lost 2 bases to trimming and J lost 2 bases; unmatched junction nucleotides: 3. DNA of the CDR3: TGTGCCATCAGTGAGACTAGCGGGAGACTCACAGATACGCAGTATTTT. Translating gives CAISETSGRLTDTQYF.

The CDR3 bases are TGCGCCAGCAGCCCCGTTATGAACACTGAAGCTTTCTTT. Translated: CASSPVMNTEAFF. J is TRBJ1-1 and V is TRBV5-1; no definite D call. V lost 4 bases, J lost 0 bases, and 7 bases lay in between. The V gene's germline CDR1 is SGHRS and CDR2 YFSETQ. The CDR3 is 13 amino acids.

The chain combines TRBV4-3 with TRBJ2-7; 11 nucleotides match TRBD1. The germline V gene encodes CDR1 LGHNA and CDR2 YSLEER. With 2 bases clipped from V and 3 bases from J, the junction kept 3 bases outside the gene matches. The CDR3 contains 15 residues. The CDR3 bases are TGCGCCAGCAGCCAAACGGGACAGGGGGTCTACGAGCAGTACTTC. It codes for CASSQTGQGVYEQYF.

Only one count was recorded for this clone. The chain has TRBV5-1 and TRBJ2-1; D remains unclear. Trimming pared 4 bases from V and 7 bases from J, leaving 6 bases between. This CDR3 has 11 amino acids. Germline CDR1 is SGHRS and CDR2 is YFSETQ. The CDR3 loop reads CASSRWNEQFF. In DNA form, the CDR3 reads TGCGCCAGCAGCCGGTGGAATGAGCAGTTCTTC.

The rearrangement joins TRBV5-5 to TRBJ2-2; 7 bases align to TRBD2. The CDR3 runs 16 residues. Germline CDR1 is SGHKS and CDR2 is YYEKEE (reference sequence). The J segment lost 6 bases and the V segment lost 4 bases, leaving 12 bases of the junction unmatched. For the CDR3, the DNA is TGTGCCAGCAGCCCCCGGGACTACCACCATCCCGGGGAGCTGTTTTTT. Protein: CASSPRDYHHPGELFF.

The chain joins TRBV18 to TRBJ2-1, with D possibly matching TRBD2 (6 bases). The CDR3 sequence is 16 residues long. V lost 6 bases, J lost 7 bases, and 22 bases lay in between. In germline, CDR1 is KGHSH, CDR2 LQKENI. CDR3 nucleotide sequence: TGTGCCAGCTCTCCCCGGGGGTTGAGTCCGGGGAATGAGCAGTTCTTC. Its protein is CASSPRGLSPGNEQFF.

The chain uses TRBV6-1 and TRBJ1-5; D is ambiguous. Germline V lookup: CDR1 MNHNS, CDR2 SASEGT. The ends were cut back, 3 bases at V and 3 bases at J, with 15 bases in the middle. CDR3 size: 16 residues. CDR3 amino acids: CASSDLTQILNQPQHF. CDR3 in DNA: TGTGCCAGCAGTGACCTTACACAAATCCTCAATCAGCCCCAGCATTTT.